This TCR beta chain was identified in a study of T cell clonotyping in hematopoietic cell transplantation. Regarding the study as a whole: Without cell sorting, CD4 versus CD8 contributions remain unresolved. Pathologically expanded recipient clonotypes increased progressively from day 30 to day 180 as diversity fell.

Produced via immunoSEQ multiplex PCR; TCRdb's table is partial and in-frame only. The table lists around 5,000 clones, approximately 70% of them singletons. Remarks on this clone: What it binds is unknown.

Samples: about 28 days before transplant, then days 30, 100 and 180 after. The CDR3 has 14 residues. Germline values: CDR1 MNHNS, CDR2 SASEGT. The V and J ends lost 7 bases and 1 base respectively, with 11 bases between them. The source is a male patient in his fifties who had an allogeneic stem cell transplant from an unrelated donor, so the T cells may come from the graft donor. Some clones in this sample may be carry-over from other donors' samples. The gene calls are TRBV6-1 and TRBJ1-5; D remains ambiguous. The material was PBMCs, obtained 180 days after allogeneic stem cell transplant. CDR3: CASITGGSNQPQHF. The CDR3 bases are TGTGCCAGCATAACGGGAGGGAGCAATCAGCCCCAGCATTTT.